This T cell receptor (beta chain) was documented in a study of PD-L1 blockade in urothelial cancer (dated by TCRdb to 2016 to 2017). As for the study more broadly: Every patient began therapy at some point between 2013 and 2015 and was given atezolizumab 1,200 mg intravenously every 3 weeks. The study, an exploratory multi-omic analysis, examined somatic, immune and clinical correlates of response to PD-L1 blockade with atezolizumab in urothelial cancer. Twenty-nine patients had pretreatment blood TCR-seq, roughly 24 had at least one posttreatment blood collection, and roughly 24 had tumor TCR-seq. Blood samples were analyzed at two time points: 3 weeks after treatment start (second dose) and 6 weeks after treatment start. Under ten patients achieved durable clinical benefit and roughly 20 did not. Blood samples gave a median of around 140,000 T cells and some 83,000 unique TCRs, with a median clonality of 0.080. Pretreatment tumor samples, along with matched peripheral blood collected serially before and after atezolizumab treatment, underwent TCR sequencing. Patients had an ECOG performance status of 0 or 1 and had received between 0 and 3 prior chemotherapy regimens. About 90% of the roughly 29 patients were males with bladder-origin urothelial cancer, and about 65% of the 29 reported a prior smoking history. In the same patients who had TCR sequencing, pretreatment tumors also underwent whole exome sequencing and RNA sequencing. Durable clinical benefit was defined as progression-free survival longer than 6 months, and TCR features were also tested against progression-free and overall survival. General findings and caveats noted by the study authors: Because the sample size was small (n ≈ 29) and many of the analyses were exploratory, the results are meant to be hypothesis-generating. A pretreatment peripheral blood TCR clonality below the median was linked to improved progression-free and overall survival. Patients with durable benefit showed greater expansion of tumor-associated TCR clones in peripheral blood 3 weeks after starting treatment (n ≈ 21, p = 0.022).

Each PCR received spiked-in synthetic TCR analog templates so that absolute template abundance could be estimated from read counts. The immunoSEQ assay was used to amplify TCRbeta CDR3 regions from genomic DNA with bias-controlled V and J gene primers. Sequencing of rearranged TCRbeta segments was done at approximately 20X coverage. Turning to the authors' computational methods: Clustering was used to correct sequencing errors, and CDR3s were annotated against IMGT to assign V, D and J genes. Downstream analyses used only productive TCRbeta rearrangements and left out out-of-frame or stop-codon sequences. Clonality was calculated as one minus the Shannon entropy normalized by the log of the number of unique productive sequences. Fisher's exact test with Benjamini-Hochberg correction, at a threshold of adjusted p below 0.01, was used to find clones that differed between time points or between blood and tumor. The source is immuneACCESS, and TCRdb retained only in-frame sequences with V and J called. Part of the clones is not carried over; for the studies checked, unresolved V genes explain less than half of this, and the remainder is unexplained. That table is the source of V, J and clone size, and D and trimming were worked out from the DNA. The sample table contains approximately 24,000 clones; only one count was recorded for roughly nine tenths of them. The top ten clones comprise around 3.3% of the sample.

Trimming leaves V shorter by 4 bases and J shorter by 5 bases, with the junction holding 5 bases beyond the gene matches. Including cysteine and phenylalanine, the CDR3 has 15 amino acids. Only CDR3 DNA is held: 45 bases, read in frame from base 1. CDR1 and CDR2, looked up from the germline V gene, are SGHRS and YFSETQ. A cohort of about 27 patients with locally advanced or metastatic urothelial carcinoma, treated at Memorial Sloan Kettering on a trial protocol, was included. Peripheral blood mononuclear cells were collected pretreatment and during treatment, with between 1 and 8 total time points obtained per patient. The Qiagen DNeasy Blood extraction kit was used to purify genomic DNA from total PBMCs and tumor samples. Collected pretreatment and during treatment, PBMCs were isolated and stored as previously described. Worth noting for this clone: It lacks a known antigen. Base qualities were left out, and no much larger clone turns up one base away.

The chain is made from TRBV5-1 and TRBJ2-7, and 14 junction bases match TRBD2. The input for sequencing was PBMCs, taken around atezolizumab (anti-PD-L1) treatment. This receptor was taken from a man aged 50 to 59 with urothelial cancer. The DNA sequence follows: TGCGCCAGCAGCGGCCGACTAGCGGGAGGGCACGAGCAGTACTTC. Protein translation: CASSGRLAGGHEQYF.